The 7 T cell receptor beta chains presented below share a single source sample, sequenced in a study of cytomegalovirus exposure and HLA in healthy donors. Produced via immunoSEQ multiplex PCR; TCRdb's table is partial and in-frame only. The table has some 260,000 clones, roughly 84% seen once. The sequenced material came from PBMCs. All receptors come from a man between 18 and 35 years old in good health and CMV-seropositive.

The chain links TRBV2 to TRBJ2-2; D call uncertain. The V gene's germline CDR1 is SNHLY and CDR2 FYNNEI. The CDR3 has 16 residues. Trimming removed 4 bases at V and 4 bases at J, with 16 bases between. The CDR3 nucleotides read TGTGCCAGCAGTGTCCAAGACCTCCGGTTCACCGGGGAGCTGTTTTTT. Residues: CASSVQDLRFTGELFF.

The CDR3 loop reads CSVDGGQLYEQYF. The CDR3 DNA reads TGCAGCGTTGACGGGGGACAGCTTTACGAGCAGTACTTC. The chain links TRBV29-1 to TRBJ2-7, with D perhaps TRBD1 (7 bases). The CDR3 has 13 amino acids. Germline CDR1 and CDR2: SQVTM and ANQGSEA. Trimming removed 3 bases at V and 4 bases at J, with 13 bases between.

This clone was found once. Here the CDR3 reads CASSLPGPYNEQFF. In DNA, the CDR3 is TGCGCCAGCAGCTTGCCAGGGCCCTACAATGAGCAGTTCTTC. The rearrangement links TRBV5-1 to TRBJ2-1; D is possibly TRBD1 (5 bases). V lost 1 base and J 2 bases, leaving 7 bases between the germline ends. This CDR3 comprises 14 residues. In germline, CDR1 is SGHRS, CDR2 YFSETQ. Full variable domain (rest looked up from reference TRBV5-1 and TRBJ2-1): KAGVTQTPRYLIKTRGQQVTLSCSPISGHRSVSWYQQTPGQGLQFLFEYFSETQRNKGNFPGRFSGRQFSNSRSEMNVSTLELGDSALYLCASSLPGPYNEQFFGPGTRLTVL.

This clone was counted between two and nine times. The chain links TRBV5-1 to TRBJ2-7; 9 nucleotides align to TRBD2. V gave up 1 base and J gave up 3 bases; unmatched junction bases: 5. CDR1 and CDR2 (germline): SGHRS, YFSETQ. The CDR3 has 15 residues. In DNA, the CDR3 is TGCGCCAGCAGCTTGAGTCCGACTAGCGGCTACGAGCAGTACTTC. Translation: CASSLSPTSGYEQYF.

The CDR3 protein is CASSGTVQGETQYF. The CDR3 DNA follows: TGTGCCAGCAGTGGGACGGTACAGGGAGAGACCCAGTACTTC. V is TRBV6-6 and J is TRBJ2-5; possibly TRBD1 for D (6 bases). The V end was cut by 5 bases, the J end by 4 bases, with 14 bases between. The germline V gene has CDR1 MNHNY and CDR2 SVGAGI (reference sequence). The CDR3 loop spans 14 amino acids.

This clone appeared a single time. The chain uses TRBV11-2 and TRBJ1-1; tentatively, D is TRBD1 (6 bases). This CDR3 has 14 residues. The V and J ends lost 3 bases and 5 bases respectively, with 13 bases between them. Germline CDR1 reads SGHAT; CDR2 reads FQNNGV. For the CDR3, the DNA is TGTGCCAGCAGCTTGTACAGGGTGAGGACTGAAGCTTTCTTT. Translating it yields CASSLYRVRTEAFF.

This rearrangement joins TRBV19 to TRBJ2-2; the match to TRBD2 covers 7 bases. Germline CDR1 LNHDA, CDR2 SQIVND (reference sequence). The CDR3 has 17 amino acids. Unmatched junction bases numbered 17, after V lost 7 bases and J lost 6 bases. The CDR3 DNA reads TGTGCCAGTACCGGTTTGGGCCGGGAGGCAAGGTCCGGGGAGCTGTTTTTT. Its translation is CASTGLGREARSGELFF. Looking up the rest from reference TRBV19 and TRBJ2-2 gives the full variable domain: DGGITQSPKYLFRKEGQNVTLSCEQNLNHDAMYWYRQDPGQGLRLIYYSQIVNDFQKGDIAEGYSVSREKKESFPLTVTSAQKNPTAFYLCASTGLGREARSGELFFGEGSRLTVL.